Listed here are 27 T cell receptor beta chains from one sample, sequenced in a study of control samples from healthy donors and cancer patients. Libraries were prepared by immunoSEQ multiplex PCR; TCRdb keeps only in-frame clonotypes and omits some of them. The sample has around 120,000 clones; approximately 90% are singletons. The sequenced sample consisted of blood. These receptors all stem from a man aged 40-50 years in good health.

With respect to this clone: This specimen includes other DNA sequences encoding the same CDR3. V and J are TRBV12-3 or TRBV12-4 and TRBJ1-1, with D uncertain. CDR3 length: 11 amino acids. Trimming stripped 5 bases from V and 3 bases from J, with 4 bases between. The chain's CDR3 is CASSLDTEAFF. CDR3 in DNA: TGTGCCAGCAGTCTGGACACTGAAGCTTTCTTT.

This clone was detected only a few times. The chain combines TRBV11-3 with TRBJ1-2, with D tentatively TRBD1 (6 bases). Trimming pared 5 bases from V and 4 bases from J, leaving 8 bases between. There are 12 residues in the CDR3. CDR1 SGHNT and CDR2 YENEEA come from the germline V gene. The DNA of the CDR3 is TGTGCCAGCAGCGTAGGGGGCTATGGCTACACCTTC. It yields the protein CASSVGGYGYTF.

The chain combines TRBV9 with TRBJ2-3, with TRBD1 matching over 7 bases. J gave up 1 base and V 0 bases, and 5 bases lay outside the gene matches. CDR1 is SGDLS, CDR2 YYNGEE, per germline. CDR3 length equals 16 residues. The CDR3 DNA reads as TGTGCCAGCAGCGTAGAATCCGGACAGGGCACAGATACGCAGTATTTT. Protein product: CASSVESGQGTDTQYF. Full variable domain (rest looked up from reference TRBV9 and TRBJ2-3): DSGVTQTPKHLITATGQRVTLRCSPRSGDLSVYWYQQSLDQGLQFLIQYYNGEERAKGNILERFSAQQFPDLHSELNLSSLELGDSALYFCASSVESGQGTDTQYFGPGTRLTVL.

The rearrangement uses TRBV10-2 and TRBJ2-1; possible D gene TRBD1, 6 bases. V lost 4 bases, J lost 6 bases, and 13 bases lay in between. Germline V gene data show CDR1 as WSHSY and CDR2 as SAAADI. CDR3 length: 14 amino acids. This chain's CDR3 is CASSGTSRGNEQFF. The CDR3, as DNA: TGCGCCAGCAGTGGGACTTCCAGGGGCAATGAGCAGTTCTTC.

The chain carries TRBV7-9 and TRBJ2-5; possibly TRBD2 for D (7 bases). Germline-derived CDR1 and CDR2 are SEHNR and FQNEAQ (reference sequence). V lost 0 bases and J lost 5, with 13 bases in between. The CDR3 is 15 amino acids. CDR3 DNA: TGTGCCAGCAGCTTAGCGGGGGGGCCTTATGAGACCCAGTACTTC. It yields the protein CASSLAGGPYETQYF.

The chain joins TRBV10-3 to TRBJ1-6, with D possibly matching TRBD1 (6 bases). CDR1 and CDR2 from the germline V gene are ENHRY and SYGVKD. Trimming removed 4 bases at V and 5 bases at J, with 18 bases between. The CDR3 extends over 17 amino acids. CDR3 DNA: TGTGCCATCAGTGCGGTGGGGGGGGGCGCCGATAATTCACCCCTCCACTTT. Its translation is CAISAVGGGADNSPLHF.

The J gene is TRBJ2-5, the V gene TRBV6-1; the D is unclear. V lost 2 bases, J lost 5 bases, and 18 bases lay in between. The CDR3 is 16 residues long. Germline V CDR1 and CDR2: MNHNS, SASEGT. The CDR3 coding sequence is TGTGCCAGCAGTGAAAAGTCCGGTGGGTCAGGTGAGACCCAGTACTTC. Encoded protein: CASSEKSGGSGETQYF.

The rearrangement links TRBV5-1 to TRBJ2-1; 8 bases are a match to TRBD2. V trimming: 6 bases; J trimming: 0 bases; junction bases outside the gene matches: 17. Per germline, CDR1 SGHRS and CDR2 YFSETQ. CDR3 size: 19 residues. CDR3 region: CASKLSMGGGLSSYNEQFF. In DNA form, the CDR3 reads TGCGCCAGCAAGCTCTCCATGGGCGGGGGGCTTAGCTCCTACAATGAGCAGTTCTTC.

This sequence joins TRBV5-5 and TRBJ1-3; possibly TRBD1 for D (5 bases). This CDR3 region has 15 residues. Between the trimmed V and J ends, which lost 0 bases and 0 bases, there was a span of 7 bases. CDR1 and CDR2 (germline): SGHKS, YYEKEE (reference sequence). CDR3 loop: CASSLDRTSGNTIYF. CDR3 DNA: TGTGCCAGCAGCTTGGACAGGACCTCTGGAAACACCATATATTTT. The full variable domain, its missing parts supplied by reference TRBV5-5 and TRBJ1-3, is DAGVTQSPTHLIKTRGQQVTLRCSPISGHKSVSWYQQVLGQGPQFIFQYYEKEERGRGNFPDRFSARQFPNYSSELNVNALLLGDSALYLCASSLDRTSGNTIYFGEGSWLTVV.

This chain connects TRBV7-3 to TRBJ1-2; 8 bases fit TRBD1. Per the germline V gene, CDR1 is SGHTA and CDR2 is FQGTGA. The V segment lost 2 bases and the J segment 8 bases; nucleotides outside the gene matches: 7. CDR3 length: 14 amino acids. As DNA, the CDR3 is TGTGCCAGCAGCTTAGCTAGTGACAGGGGAGGCTACACCTTC. Residues: CASSLASDRGGYTF. Based on the CDR3 plus reference TRBV7-3 and TRBJ1-2, the full variable domain is GAGVSQTPSNKVTEKGKYVELRCDPISGHTALYWYRQSLGQGPEFLIYFQGTGAADDSGLPNDRFFAVRPEGSVSTLKIQRTERGDSAVYLCASSLASDRGGYTFGSGTRLTVV.

The chain couples TRBV7-9 to TRBJ2-3; 8 bases are a match to TRBD1. CDR1 and CDR2 from the germline V gene are SEHNR and FQNEAQ (reference sequence). The CDR3 has 14 amino acids. Germline trimming cut 5 bases from V and 3 bases from J; bases unmatched to any gene: 4. CDR3 DNA: TGTGCCAGCAGCCCCAGGGGGCCGACAGATACGCAGTATTTT. Its protein product is CASSPRGPTDTQYF.

The chain carries TRBV5-4 and TRBJ2-1; 13 bases align to TRBD2. This CDR3 has 15 amino acids. CDR1 is SGHNT and CDR2 is YYREEE in the germline V gene (reference sequence). With V trimmed by 4 bases and J by 7 bases, 5 bases remained unmatched. The CDR3 is CASSPLAGGPNEQFF. The CDR3 region has the DNA TGTGCCAGCAGCCCACTAGCGGGGGGGCCGAATGAGCAGTTCTTC.

This rearrangement joins TRBV11-3 to TRBJ2-1; 10 bases are shared with TRBD1. The CDR3 is made up of 15 amino acids. Germline CDR1 and CDR2: SGHNT and YENEEA. V dropped 5 bases and J dropped 5; count of bases not matched to a gene: 6. The CDR3 DNA follows: TGTGCCAGCAGCCGATCGGGACAGGGGAACAATGAGCAGTTCTTC. Translation gives CASSRSGQGNNEQFF.

The chain uses TRBV25-1 and TRBJ1-1, with 7 bases aligning to TRBD1. Germline assignment: CDR1 MGHDK and CDR2 SYGVNS. CDR3 length equals 13 residues. The V and J ends lost 10 bases and 0 bases, in that order; junction bases with no gene match: 5. The CDR3 sequence is CATLDRLNTEAFF. CDR3 coding DNA: TGTGCCACCCTGGACAGGTTGAACACTGAAGCTTTCTTT. The full variable domain, its missing parts supplied by reference TRBV25-1 and TRBJ1-1, is EADIYQTPRYLVIGTGKKITLECSQTMGHDKMYWYQQDPGMELHLIHYSYGVNSTEKGDLSSESTVSRIRTEHFPLTLESARPSHTSQYLCATLDRLNTEAFFGQGTRLTVV.

The chain couples TRBV7-9 to TRBJ1-1, with D maybe TRBD1 (6 bases). Between the trimmed V and J ends, which lost 5 bases and 2 bases, there was a span of 18 bases. Germline CDR1 reads SEHNR; CDR2 reads FQNEAQ (reference sequence). The CDR3 extends over 16 amino acids. This CDR3 is CASSGKLGTPNTEAFF. In nucleotides, the CDR3 is TGTGCCAGCAGCGGAAAGCTCGGGACACCCAACACTGAAGCTTTCTTT.

The genes are TRBV11-2 and TRBJ2-2; 8 bases fit TRBD1. The CDR3 is made up of 16 amino acids. The germline gives CDR1 SGHAT, CDR2 FQNNGV. V trimming: 5 bases; J trimming: 1 base; junction bases outside the gene matches: 6. For the CDR3, the DNA is TGTGCCAGCAGCCCACAGGGGGAATTGAACACCGGGGAGCTGTTTTTT. It is translated as CASSPQGELNTGELFF.

This chain links TRBV5-5 with TRBJ1-1; TRBD1 is a possible D gene (5 bases). The CDR3 loop spans 16 amino acids. The germline V gene encodes CDR1 SGHKS and CDR2 YYEKEE (reference sequence). The germline V and J ends were trimmed by 2 bases and 3 bases, with 17 bases remaining between them. The DNA for the CDR3 is TGTGCCAGCAGCTTTGGGCCAGGGTTATATGACACTGAAGCTTTCTTT. This translates into CASSFGPGLYDTEAFF.

The genes are TRBV29-1 and TRBJ2-7, with TRBD2 identical over 12 bases. Germline values: CDR1 SQVTM, CDR2 ANQGSEA. V gave up 7 bases and J gave up 7 bases; unmatched junction bases: 23. This CDR3 contains 18 residues. The CDR3 reads CSAWARGPLAGGPREQYF. DNA for the CDR3: TGCAGCGCTTGGGCCCGGGGTCCCCTAGCGGGGGGGCCACGGGAGCAGTACTTC.

The V call is TRBV29-1, the J call TRBJ2-7; D is ambiguous. Per germline, CDR1 SQVTM and CDR2 ANQGSEA. The CDR3 runs 14 residues. V lost 7 bases, J lost 3 bases, and 19 bases lay in between. The CDR3 nucleotides are TGCAGCGCCAAGGACCCCTCTCGCCGCTACGAGCAGTACTTC. Its protein is CSAKDPSRRYEQYF.

The chain combines TRBV11-3 with TRBJ2-1, with TRBD1 matching 8 bases. Germline V lookup: CDR1 SGHNT, CDR2 YENEEA. V lost 0 bases and J lost 14; bases outside the gene matches: 0. The CDR3 spans 11 residues. The CDR3 loop is CASSLEGQEFF. In DNA, the CDR3 is TGTGCCAGCAGCTTAGAGGGACAGGAGTTCTTC.

In DNA form, the CDR3 reads TGTGCCAGCAGTGAAGCCCGACTAGCGATGAACACCGGGGAGCTGTTTTTT. It specifies CASSEARLAMNTGELFF. The rearrangement links TRBV2 to TRBJ2-2, with 8 bases aligning to TRBD2. With V trimmed by 0 bases and J by 1 base, 4 bases remained unmatched. The CDR3 runs 17 residues. Germline CDR1 reads SNHLY; CDR2 reads FYNNEI.

The chain employs TRBV6-5 and TRBJ1-1; D gene ambiguous. This CDR3 comprises 15 residues. Germline V lookup: CDR1 MNHEY, CDR2 SVGAGI. V lost 0 bases to trimming and J lost 5 bases, with 13 bases between them. The DNA for the CDR3 is TGTGCCAGCAGTTACTCGATCCAGGTTAGAACTGAAGCTTTCTTT. Translation: CASSYSIQVRTEAFF.

This clone was seen only once. Lacking the conserved final phenylalanine or tryptophan, this CDR3 likely reflects a read error. The limits of the CDR3 on the DNA are not certain, so only TCRdb's listed CDR3 is given. The J gene is TRBJ2-7, the V gene TRBV30; the table's TRBD2 call for D was not verified on the DNA. Looked up from germline, CDR1 is GTSNPN and CDR2 is SVGIG (reference sequence). 11 amino acids form the CDR3, both terminal residues included. The CDR3 spells CAWSAGGLIGL.

This clone appeared once. The rearrangement links TRBV6-5 to TRBJ1-6; 10 bases fit TRBD1. The J segment lost 10 bases and the V segment lost 0 bases, leaving 6 bases of the junction unmatched. CDR3 length equals 16 residues. The germline V gene encodes CDR1 MNHEY and CDR2 SVGAGI. CDR3 in DNA: TGTGCCAGCAGTTACTCGAAGGGACAGGGGTACTCACCCCTCCACTTT. This codes for CASSYSKGQGYSPLHF.

The chain links TRBV24-1 to TRBJ2-5, with D perhaps TRBD1 or TRBD2 (5 bases each). Germline V lookup: CDR1 KGHDR, CDR2 SFDVKD. The CDR3 has 14 amino acids. V gave up 4 bases and J gave up 2 bases, with 10 bases separating them. In DNA, the CDR3 is TGTGCCACCAGTGACCGGGGCACTCAAGAGACCCAGTACTTC. Encoded protein: CATSDRGTQETQYF.

The chain couples TRBV19 to TRBJ1-2; D is undetermined. V lost 5 bases and J 5 bases, leaving 12 bases between the germline ends. The CDR3 has 13 amino acids. Looked up from germline, CDR1 is LNHDA and CDR2 is SQIVND (reference sequence). The CDR3 protein is CASSQGSGYGYTF. CDR3 nucleotides: TGTGCCAGTAGTCAAGGGAGCGGTTATGGCTACACCTTC.

This chain joins TRBV13 and TRBJ2-3; TRBD2 matches at 13 bases. Trimming removed 5 bases from V and 4 bases from J; junction bases left unmatched: 9. The CDR3 totals 17 residues. The germline CDR1 and CDR2 sequences are PRHDT and FYEKMQ (reference sequence). The CDR3 coding sequence is TGTGCCAGCAGCGTGGCACTACTAGCGGGGGGGTCAGATACGCAGTATTTT. It codes for CASSVALLAGGSDTQYF.